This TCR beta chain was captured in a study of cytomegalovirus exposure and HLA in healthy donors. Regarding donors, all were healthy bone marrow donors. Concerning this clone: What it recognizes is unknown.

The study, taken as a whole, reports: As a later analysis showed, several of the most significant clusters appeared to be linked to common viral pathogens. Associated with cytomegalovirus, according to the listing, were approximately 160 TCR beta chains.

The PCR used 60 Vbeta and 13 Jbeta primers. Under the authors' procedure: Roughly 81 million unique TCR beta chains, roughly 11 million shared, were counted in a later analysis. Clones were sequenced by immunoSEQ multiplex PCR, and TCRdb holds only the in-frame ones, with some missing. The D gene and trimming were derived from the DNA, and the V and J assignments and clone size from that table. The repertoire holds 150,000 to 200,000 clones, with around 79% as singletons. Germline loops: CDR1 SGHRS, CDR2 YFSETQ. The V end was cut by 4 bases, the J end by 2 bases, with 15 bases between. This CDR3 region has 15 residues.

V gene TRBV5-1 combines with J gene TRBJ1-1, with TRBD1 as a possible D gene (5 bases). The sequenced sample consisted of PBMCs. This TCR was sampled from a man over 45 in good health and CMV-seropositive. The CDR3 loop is CASSPGHLLNTEAFF. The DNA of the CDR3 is TGCGCCAGCAGCCCAGGGCATCTACTTAACACTGAAGCTTTCTTT.